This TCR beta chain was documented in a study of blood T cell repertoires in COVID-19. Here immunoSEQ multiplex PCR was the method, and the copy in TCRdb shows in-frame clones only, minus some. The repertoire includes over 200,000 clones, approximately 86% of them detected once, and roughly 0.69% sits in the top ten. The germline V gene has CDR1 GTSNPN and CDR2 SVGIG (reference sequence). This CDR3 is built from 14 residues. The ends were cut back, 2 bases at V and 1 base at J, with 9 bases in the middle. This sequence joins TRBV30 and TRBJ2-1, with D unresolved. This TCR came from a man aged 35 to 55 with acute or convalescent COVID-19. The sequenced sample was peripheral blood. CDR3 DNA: TGTGCCTGGAGTAGGAGAGATTCCTACAATGAGCAGTTCTTC. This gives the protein CAWSRRDSYNEQFF. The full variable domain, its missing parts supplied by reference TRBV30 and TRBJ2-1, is SQTIHQWPATLVQPVGSPLSLECTVEGTSNPNLYWYRQAAGRGLQLLFYSVGIGQISSEVPQNLSASRPQDRQFILSSKKLLLSDSGFYLCAWSRRDSYNEQFFGPGTRLTVL.